This T cell receptor beta chain derives from a study of Graves' ophthalmopathy and Graves' hyperthyroidism. In regard to this clonotype: One junction end does not reproduce the germline sequence, and a read error may be involved.

For repertoire sequencing, the TCR beta CDR3 regions were amplified from RNA transcripts. Investigators did first-round RT-PCR with HTBI primers, then second-round multiplex PCR. Using its own MiXCR run on the multiplex PCR reads, TCRdb lists one record per CDR3 protein. The sample comprises almost 750,000 distinct CDR3 sequences, roughly 41% of which are singletons, and about 40% rests with the top ten. CDR3 length: 13 amino acids. Looked up from germline, CDR1 is WSHSY and CDR2 is SAAADI. The chain combines TRBV10-2 with TRBJ2-5; TRBD1 might be the D (6 bases). The material sequenced was peripheral blood. The sequence derives from an adult man with Graves' ophthalmopathy. This CDR3 reads CASRVQGVETQYF. The DNA of the CDR3 is TGTGCCAGCAGGGTACAGGGAGTCGAGACCCAGTACTTC.